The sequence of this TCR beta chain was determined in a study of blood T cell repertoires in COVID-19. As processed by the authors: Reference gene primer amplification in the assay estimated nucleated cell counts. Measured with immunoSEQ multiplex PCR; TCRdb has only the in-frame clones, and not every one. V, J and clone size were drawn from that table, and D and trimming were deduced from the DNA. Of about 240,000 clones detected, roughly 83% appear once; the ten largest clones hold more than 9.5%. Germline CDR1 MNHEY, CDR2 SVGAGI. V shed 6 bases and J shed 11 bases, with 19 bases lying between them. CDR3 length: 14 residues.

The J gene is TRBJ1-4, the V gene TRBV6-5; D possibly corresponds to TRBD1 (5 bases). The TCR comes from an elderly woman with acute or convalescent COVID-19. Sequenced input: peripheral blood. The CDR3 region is CASSPPGVGDKLFF. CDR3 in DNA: TGTGCCAGCAGCCCACCGGGGGTTGGGGACAAACTGTTTTTT.